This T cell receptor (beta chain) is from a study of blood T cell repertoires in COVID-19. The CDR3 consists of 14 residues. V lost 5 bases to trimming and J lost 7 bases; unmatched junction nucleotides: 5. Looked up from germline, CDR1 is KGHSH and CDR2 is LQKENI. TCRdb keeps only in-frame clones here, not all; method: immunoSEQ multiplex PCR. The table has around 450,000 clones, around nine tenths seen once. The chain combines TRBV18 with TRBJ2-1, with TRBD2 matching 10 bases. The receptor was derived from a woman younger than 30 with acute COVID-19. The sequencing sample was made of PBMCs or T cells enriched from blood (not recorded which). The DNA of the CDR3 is TGTGCCAGCTCAGGTCAGCGGGAGGGGAATGAGCAGTTCTTC. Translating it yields CASSGQREGNEQFF.